What follows are 29 T cell receptor beta chains derived from one specimen sequenced in a study of T cell clonotyping in hematopoietic cell transplantation. Generated by immunoSEQ multiplex PCR, the TCRdb table keeps only in-frame clones and is missing some. The sample lists about 5,600 clones, approximately 70% occurring once. The sample was PBMCs, taken 180 days after allogeneic stem cell transplant. These receptor sequences come from a male patient in his fifties who had an allogeneic stem cell transplant from an unrelated donor, so the T cells may come from the graft donor. Some clones in this sample may be carry-over from other donors' samples.

This chain joins TRBV6-5 and TRBJ2-7; perhaps TRBD2 as D (6 bases). The V gene lost 2 bases and the J gene lost 1 base, with 12 bases spanning the gap. This CDR3 is built from 15 residues. Germline V gives CDR1 MNHEY, CDR2 SVGAGI. The CDR3, as DNA: TGTGCCAGCAGTTACGAGCCTAGCGCTTCCTACGAGCAGTACTTC. Its protein is CASSYEPSASYEQYF.

CDR3 sequence reads: CASSGLAGGLYNEQFF. DNA of the CDR3: TGCGCCAGCAGCGGACTAGCGGGGGGTCTCTACAATGAGCAGTTCTTC. The V gene is TRBV10-1, the J gene TRBJ2-1; 14 bases map to TRBD2. The CDR3 runs 16 residues. The J segment lost 3 bases and the V segment lost 6 bases, leaving 4 bases of the junction unmatched. In germline, CDR1 is WNHNN, CDR2 SYGVQD (reference sequence).

The chain couples TRBV10-2 to TRBJ1-1; 8 positions agree with TRBD1. This CDR3 region has 14 residues. The junction had 1 base not matched to a gene; V was cut back by 4 bases and J by 0 bases. Germline V CDR1 and CDR2: WSHSY, SAAADI. The CDR3 bases are TGCGCCAGCAGTGGACAGGGGATGAACACTGAAGCTTTCTTT. Translation gives CASSGQGMNTEAFF.

The chain has TRBV6-5 and TRBJ2-3; the D gene is possibly TRBD2 (6 bases). Trimming took off 8 bases at V and 1 base at J, with 13 bases between the two ends. Looked up from germline, CDR1 is MNHEY and CDR2 is SVGAGI. The CDR3 has 14 amino acids. The CDR3 sequence: CASRITGGTDTQYF. DNA for the CDR3: TGTGCCAGCCGCATTACGGGGGGCACAGATACGCAGTATTTT.

The genes are TRBV30 and TRBJ2-5, with D tentatively TRBD1 or TRBD2 (5 bases each). CDR1 is GTSNPN and CDR2 is SVGIG in the germline V gene (reference sequence). Between the trimmed V and J ends, which lost 0 bases and 7 bases, there was a span of 15 bases. This CDR3 spans 14 amino acids. CDR3 nucleotide sequence: TGTGCCTGGAGTGTACGGGGATCTGGGGGGACCCAGTACTTC. It is translated as CAWSVRGSGGTQYF. Filled out from reference TRBV30 and TRBJ2-5, the complete variable domain reads SQTIHQWPATLVQPVGSPLSLECTVEGTSNPNLYWYRQAAGRGLQLLFYSVGIGQISSEVPQNLSASRPQDRQFILSSKKLLLSDSGFYLCAWSVRGSGGTQYFGPGTRLLVL.

The rearrangement uses TRBV6-1 and TRBJ2-5; 9 positions agree with TRBD2. The ends lost 2 bases at V and 4 bases at J; junction bases unmatched: 14. CDR3 length: 18 amino acids. Germline values: CDR1 MNHNS, CDR2 SASEGT. The CDR3 loop is CASSEMGGGREGRETQYF. In DNA form, the CDR3 reads TGTGCCAGCAGTGAAATGGGAGGAGGGCGGGAGGGCCGAGAGACCCAGTACTTC.

This clone showed up just a few times. The V call is TRBV7-9, the J call TRBJ2-7, with D hard to call. The CDR3 has 14 residues. Germline CDR1 SEHNR, CDR2 FQNEAQ (reference sequence). Trimming cost V 2 bases and J 0 bases, with 8 bases left between them. CDR3 DNA: TGTGCCAGCAGCTTACTCTACAACTCCTACGAGCAGTACTTC. The encoded protein is CASSLLYNSYEQYF.

Here the CDR3 reads CASRSGDFNEQFF. Written as DNA, the CDR3 is TGTGCCAGCAGGAGCGGGGACTTCAATGAGCAGTTCTTC. The chain couples TRBV25-1 to TRBJ2-1; 7 positions match TRBD2. Germline CDR1 MGHDK, CDR2 SYGVNS. The CDR3 is 13 residues long. Losses at the gene ends were 6 bases for V and 6 bases for J; bases not matched to a gene: 5. Complete variable domain (other parts from reference TRBV25-1 and TRBJ2-1): EADIYQTPRYLVIGTGKKITLECSQTMGHDKMYWYQQDPGMELHLIHYSYGVNSTEKGDLSSESTVSRIRTEHFPLTLESARPSHTSQYLCASRSGDFNEQFFGPGTRLTVL.

The chain links TRBV19 to TRBJ2-3; 14 bases fit TRBD2. The germline V gene encodes CDR1 LNHDA and CDR2 SQIVND (reference sequence). The length of the CDR3 is 18 residues. Losses at the gene ends were 6 bases for V and 4 bases for J; bases not matched to a gene: 12. CDR3 sequence: CASSRGLAGGVRADTQYF. The CDR3 bases are TGTGCCAGTAGCCGAGGACTAGCGGGAGGCGTCAGAGCAGATACGCAGTATTTT.

This clone occurred a few times. The V and J genes are TRBV7-2 and TRBJ1-1; D is perhaps TRBD1 (6 bases). Per germline, CDR1 SGHTA and CDR2 FQGNSA. The ends were cut back, 4 bases at V and 8 bases at J, with 20 bases in the middle. The CDR3 covers 15 residues. CDR3 coding DNA: TGTGCCAGCAGCTCCGCCGCTTGGGGGCTCAGGGAAGCTTTCTTT. Amino acid sequence: CASSSAAWGLREAFF.

This chain joins TRBV4-3 and TRBJ1-4; D gene ambiguous. The V gene lost 0 bases and the J gene lost 0 bases, with 14 bases spanning the gap. CDR1 and CDR2 from the germline V gene are LGHNA and YSLEER. The CDR3 is 18 residues long. CDR3 nucleotides: TGCGCCAGCAGCCAAGAAGCTGACGGATTTGCAACTAATGAAAAACTGTTTTTT. It is translated as CASSQEADGFATNEKLFF.

This chain joins TRBV7-9 and TRBJ1-5, with 8 bases aligning to TRBD1. Germline V gene data show CDR1 as SEHNR and CDR2 as FQNEAQ (reference sequence). This CDR3 region has 14 residues. Germline trimming cut 8 bases from V and 2 bases from J; bases unmatched to any gene: 5. The CDR3 coding sequence is TGTGCCAGCGGGCAGGGGGCGGGCAATCAGCCCCAGCATTTT. Amino acids: CASGQGAGNQPQHF.

The chain uses TRBV4-3 and TRBJ1-2, with no clear D. In germline, CDR1 is LGHNA, CDR2 YSLEER. V shed 0 bases and J shed 0 bases, with 8 bases lying between them. This CDR3 comprises 15 residues. The CDR3 DNA is TGCGCCAGCAGCCAAGAAAGAGACGCTAACTATGGCTACACCTTC. Protein sequence: CASSQERDANYGYTF.

In its sample, this clone was seen once. CDR3 nucleotides: TGTGCCAGCAGTCGCAACCTGGGGGGACAGTTAACCGAGCAGTACTTC. It specifies CASSRNLGGQLTEQYF. The chain recombines TRBV6-6 with TRBJ2-7, with D possibly TRBD1 on 7 matching bases. This CDR3 is built from 16 residues. V was clipped by 5 bases and J by 6 bases, with 23 bases between them. Germline lookup yields CDR1 MNHNY and CDR2 SVGAGI (reference sequence).

This clone was seen more than once but under ten times. The chain joins TRBV7-2 to TRBJ2-7; 7 positions match TRBD1. The CDR3 is made up of 14 amino acids. The J segment lost 6 bases and the V segment lost 3 bases, leaving 8 bases of the junction unmatched. Germline CDR1 SGHTA, CDR2 FQGNSA. DNA of the CDR3: TGTGCCAGCAGCTTTGACAGGGTATCGGGCGAGCAGTACTTC. Translation: CASSFDRVSGEQYF.

This clone is classed as medium-sized. This chain connects TRBV4-3 to TRBJ2-7; 7 nucleotides match TRBD2. The CDR3 is 18 residues long. Germline V gene lookup returns CDR1 LGHNA and CDR2 YSLEER. V shed 3 bases and J 3 bases; nucleotides not matched to a gene: 17. CDR3 protein: CASSHEPLGGASGYEQYF. DNA for the CDR3: TGCGCCAGCAGCCACGAGCCACTCGGCGGGGCTAGCGGCTACGAGCAGTACTTC.

This chain connects TRBV19 to TRBJ1-5; the match to TRBD1 covers 7 bases. Trimming took 1 base from V and 11 from J; bases not matched to a gene: 14. Germline lookup yields CDR1 LNHDA and CDR2 SQIVND (reference sequence). CDR3 length equals 16 residues. DNA for the CDR3: TGTGCCAGTAGTATAGGCCAAGGGGGCTTGATCAGGACCCAGCATTTT. It specifies CASSIGQGGLIRTQHF.

This sequence joins TRBV9 and TRBJ1-4, with D tentatively TRBD1 (5 bases). Germline CDR1 reads SGDLS; CDR2 reads YYNGEE. The CDR3 sequence is 16 residues long. Trimming removed 3 bases at V and 0 bases at J, with 12 bases between. This chain's CDR3 is CASSATDRATNEKLFF. The CDR3 DNA reads TGTGCCAGCAGCGCGACAGACAGAGCAACTAATGAAAAACTGTTTTTT.

The CDR3 here is CAISERQFYEQYF. CDR3 in DNA: TGTGCCATCAGTGAGCGACAGTTCTACGAGCAGTACTTC. The chain recombines TRBV10-3 with TRBJ2-7; D possibly corresponds to TRBD1 (5 bases). Trimming took off 2 bases at V and 3 bases at J, with 8 bases between the two ends. This CDR3 contains 13 residues. Germline CDR1 and CDR2: ENHRY and SYGVKD.

J is TRBJ1-1 and V is TRBV5-1; 8 bases align to TRBD1. Looked up from germline, CDR1 is SGHRS and CDR2 is YFSETQ. V lost 2 bases to trimming and J lost 5 bases; unmatched junction nucleotides: 8. The CDR3 has 15 amino acids. This CDR3 is CASSFEGQVWTEAFF. CDR3 coding DNA: TGCGCCAGCAGCTTTGAGGGACAGGTTTGGACTGAAGCTTTCTTT.

The gene calls are TRBV29-1 and TRBJ1-2; D ambiguous. Germline CDR1 and CDR2: SQVTM and ANQGSEA. Deletions cut 2 bases from V and 8 bases from J, with 21 bases between. The CDR3 runs to 15 residues. CDR3 region: CSVEYSKGSLRGYTF. The CDR3 DNA reads TGCAGCGTTGAATATAGTAAAGGGAGTCTAAGGGGCTACACCTTC.

V gene TRBV29-1 combines with J gene TRBJ2-7, with 7 bases fitting TRBD1. In germline, CDR1 is SQVTM, CDR2 ANQGSEA. The ends lost 7 bases at V and 1 base at J; junction bases unmatched: 4. This CDR3 is built from 12 residues. The CDR3 DNA reads as TGCAGCGCAGGACAGGATTCCTACGAGCAGTACTTC. Its translation is CSAGQDSYEQYF.

The V call is TRBV5-8, the J call TRBJ2-7; perhaps TRBD2 as D (6 bases). This CDR3 contains 16 residues. Germline CDR1 reads SGHTS; CDR2 reads YDEGEE. V shed 4 bases and J shed 3 bases, with 20 bases lying between them. CDR3 coding DNA: TGTGCCAGCAGCATCCTCGGCGGGGCTGCTTACTACGAGCAGTACTTC. Its translation: CASSILGGAAYYEQYF.

This sequence joins TRBV29-1 and TRBJ1-5; D ambiguous. The V end was cut by 6 bases, the J end by 2 bases, with 17 bases between. CDR1 SQVTM and CDR2 ANQGSEA come from the germline V gene. This CDR3 has 15 amino acids. The CDR3, as DNA: TGCAGCGTAGCAGACGGTATTTTGGGCAATCAGCCCCAGCATTTT. Its translation is CSVADGILGNQPQHF.

The gene calls are TRBV9 and TRBJ2-5; D is unresolved. The V gene lost 0 bases and the J gene lost 3 bases, with 0 bases spanning the gap. Germline V gene sequence: CDR1 SGDLS, CDR2 YYNGEE. The CDR3 sequence is 11 residues long. CDR3 bases: TGTGCCAGCAGCGTAGAAGAGACCCAGTACTTC. It translates to CASSVEETQYF.

This clone has only a few counts. The rearrangement joins TRBV29-1 to TRBJ1-2; D is undetermined. The CDR3 loop spans 11 amino acids. CDR1 is SQVTM and CDR2 is ANQGSEA in the germline V gene. V dropped 4 bases and J dropped 8 bases, with 11 bases sitting between them. The CDR3 nucleotides read TGCAGCGTTGTGGTGGGGAAAGGCTACACCTTC. This translates into CSVVVGKGYTF.

This chain links TRBV7-6 with TRBJ1-1; 8 bases are shared with TRBD1. The CDR3 sequence is 15 residues long. V was clipped by 2 bases and J by 1 base; unmatched bases: 3. Germline values: CDR1 SGHVS, CDR2 FNYEAQ. CDR3 loop: CASSLNRGSNTEAFF. Here the CDR3 DNA reads TGTGCCAGCAGCTTAAACAGGGGGTCGAACACTGAAGCTTTCTTT.

This clone was recorded a few times. This chain links TRBV28 with TRBJ1-5, with D unclear. Germline CDR1 MDHEN, CDR2 SYDVKM. The germline V and J ends were trimmed by 5 bases and 3 bases, with 11 bases remaining between them. The CDR3 is 14 amino acids. CDR3 bases: TGTGCCAGCAGTCCCCAAGCGTACAATCAGCCCCAGCATTTT. This gives the protein CASSPQAYNQPQHF.

This clone has a handful of counts. The CDR3 DNA follows: TGTGCCAGCAGCTTCCATTACTCGAACACTGAAGCTTTCTTT. Translating it yields CASSFHYSNTEAFF. The V gene is TRBV7-8, the J gene TRBJ1-1; unclear D gene. The CDR3 extends over 14 amino acids. CDR1 is SGHVS, CDR2 FQNEAQ, per germline. V dropped 3 bases and J dropped 1 base, with 9 bases sitting between them.